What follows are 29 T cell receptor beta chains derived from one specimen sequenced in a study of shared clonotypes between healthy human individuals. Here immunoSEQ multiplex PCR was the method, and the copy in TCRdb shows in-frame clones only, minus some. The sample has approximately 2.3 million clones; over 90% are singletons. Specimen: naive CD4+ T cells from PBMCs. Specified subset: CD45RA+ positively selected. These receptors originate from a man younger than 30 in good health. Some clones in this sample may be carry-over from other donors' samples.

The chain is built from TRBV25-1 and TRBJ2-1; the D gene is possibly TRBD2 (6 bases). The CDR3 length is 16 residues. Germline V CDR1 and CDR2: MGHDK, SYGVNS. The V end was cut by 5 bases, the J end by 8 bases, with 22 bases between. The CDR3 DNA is TGTGCCAGCAGTCCCTCGACGGCGGGGCCCTTGGATGAGCAGTTCTTC. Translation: CASSPSTAGPLDEQFF. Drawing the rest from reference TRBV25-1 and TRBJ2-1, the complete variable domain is EADIYQTPRYLVIGTGKKITLECSQTMGHDKMYWYQQDPGMELHLIHYSYGVNSTEKGDLSSESTVSRIRTEHFPLTLESARPSHTSQYLCASSPSTAGPLDEQFFGPGTRLTVL.

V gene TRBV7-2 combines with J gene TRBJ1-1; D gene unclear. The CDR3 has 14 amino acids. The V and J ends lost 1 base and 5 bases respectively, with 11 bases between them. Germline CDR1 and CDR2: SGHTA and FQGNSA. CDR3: CASSLGTASTEAFF. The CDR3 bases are TGTGCCAGCAGCTTAGGGACCGCCAGTACTGAAGCTTTCTTT.

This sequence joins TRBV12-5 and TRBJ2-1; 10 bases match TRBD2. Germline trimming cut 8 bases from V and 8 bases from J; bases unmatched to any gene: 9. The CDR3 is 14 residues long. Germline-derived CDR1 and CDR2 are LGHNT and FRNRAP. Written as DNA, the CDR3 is TGTGCTAGTCGTCCTAGCGGGAGTGTGGATGAGCAGTTCTTC. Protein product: CASRPSGSVDEQFF.

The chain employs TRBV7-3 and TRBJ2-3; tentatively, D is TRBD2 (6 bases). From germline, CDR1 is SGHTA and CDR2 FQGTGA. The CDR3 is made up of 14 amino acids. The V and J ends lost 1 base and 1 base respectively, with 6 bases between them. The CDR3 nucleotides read TGTGCCAGCAGCTTAATAGCGGGCACAGATACGCAGTATTTT. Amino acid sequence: CASSLIAGTDTQYF.

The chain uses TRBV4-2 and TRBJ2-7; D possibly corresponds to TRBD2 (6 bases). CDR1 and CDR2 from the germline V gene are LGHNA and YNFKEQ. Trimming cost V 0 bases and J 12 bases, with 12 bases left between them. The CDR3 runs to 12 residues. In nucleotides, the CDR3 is TGTGCCAGCAGCCAAGATCGGAGGGGTCGGTACTTC. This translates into CASSQDRRGRYF.

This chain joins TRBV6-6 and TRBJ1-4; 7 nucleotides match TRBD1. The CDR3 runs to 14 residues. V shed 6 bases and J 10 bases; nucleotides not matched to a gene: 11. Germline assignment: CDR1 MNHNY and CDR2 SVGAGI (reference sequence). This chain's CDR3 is CASSHSGTDGKLFF. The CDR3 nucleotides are TGTGCCAGCAGCCATTCCGGGACAGATGGAAAACTGTTTTTT.

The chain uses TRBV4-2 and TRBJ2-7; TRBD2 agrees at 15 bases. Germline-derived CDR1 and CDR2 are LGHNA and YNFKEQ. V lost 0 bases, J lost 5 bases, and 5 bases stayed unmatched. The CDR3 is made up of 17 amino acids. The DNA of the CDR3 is TGTGCCAGCAGCCAAGATGGGACTAGCGGGAGGTTGAACGAGCAGTACTTC. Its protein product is CASSQDGTSGRLNEQYF.

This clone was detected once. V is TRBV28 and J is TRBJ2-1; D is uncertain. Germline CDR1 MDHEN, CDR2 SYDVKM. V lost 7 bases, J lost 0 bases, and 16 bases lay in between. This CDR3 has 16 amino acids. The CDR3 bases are TGTGCCAGCACCTCAATCGGCCAGGCCTCCTACAATGAGCAGTTCTTC. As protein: CASTSIGQASYNEQFF.

The CDR3 DNA follows: TGTGCCAGCAGTCTCGACAGGCCTTACAATGAGCAGTTCTTC. It encodes CASSLDRPYNEQFF. This chain links TRBV2 with TRBJ2-1, with D possibly TRBD1 on 6 matching bases. Trimming removed 5 bases at V and 4 bases at J, with 12 bases between. This CDR3 is 14 amino acids long. Germline V CDR1 and CDR2: SNHLY, FYNNEI.

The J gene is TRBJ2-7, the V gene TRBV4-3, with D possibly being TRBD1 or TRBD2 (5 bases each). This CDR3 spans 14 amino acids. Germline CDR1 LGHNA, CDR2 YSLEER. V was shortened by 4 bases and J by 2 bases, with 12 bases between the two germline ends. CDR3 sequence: CASSRRDGPYEQYF. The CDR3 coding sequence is TGCGCCAGCAGCCGTAGGGACGGTCCCTACGAGCAGTACTTC.

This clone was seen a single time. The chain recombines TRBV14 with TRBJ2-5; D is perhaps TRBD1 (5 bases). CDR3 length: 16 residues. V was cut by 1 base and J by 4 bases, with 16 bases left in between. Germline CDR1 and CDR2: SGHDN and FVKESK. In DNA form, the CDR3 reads TGTGCCAGCAGCCAAGGAATAATACAGGAAGTAGAGACCCAGTACTTC. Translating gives CASSQGIIQEVETQYF.

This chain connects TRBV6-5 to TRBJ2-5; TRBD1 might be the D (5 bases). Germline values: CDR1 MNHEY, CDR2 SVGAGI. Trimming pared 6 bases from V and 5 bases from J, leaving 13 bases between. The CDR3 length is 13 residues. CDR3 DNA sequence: TGTGCCAGCAGGCTCGGACAAGGGGAGACCCAGTACTTC. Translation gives CASRLGQGETQYF.

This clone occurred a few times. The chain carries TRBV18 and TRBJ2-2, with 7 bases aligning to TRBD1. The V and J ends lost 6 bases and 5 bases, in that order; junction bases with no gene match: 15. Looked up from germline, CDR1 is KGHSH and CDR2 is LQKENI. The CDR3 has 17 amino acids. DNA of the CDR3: TGTGCCAGCTCCGAGTTGGGACAGACGGTGCCAACCGGGGAGCTGTTTTTT. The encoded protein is CASSELGQTVPTGELFF.

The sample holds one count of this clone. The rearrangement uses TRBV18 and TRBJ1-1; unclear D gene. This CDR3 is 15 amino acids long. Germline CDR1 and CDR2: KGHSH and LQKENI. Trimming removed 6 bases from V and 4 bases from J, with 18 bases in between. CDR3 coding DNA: TGTGCCAGCTCTCCCGCGTCGTATGCACTCACTGAAGCTTTCTTT. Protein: CASSPASYALTEAFF.

CDR3 amino acids: CASNPWGARNTIYF. CDR3 DNA: TGTGCCAGCAACCCGTGGGGGGCTCGGAACACCATATATTTT. The chain recombines TRBV5-4 with TRBJ1-3; perhaps TRBD1 as D (6 bases). Per the germline V gene, CDR1 is SGHNT and CDR2 is YYREEE (reference sequence). Between the trimmed V and J ends, which lost 6 bases and 7 bases, there was a span of 17 bases. This CDR3 region has 14 residues.

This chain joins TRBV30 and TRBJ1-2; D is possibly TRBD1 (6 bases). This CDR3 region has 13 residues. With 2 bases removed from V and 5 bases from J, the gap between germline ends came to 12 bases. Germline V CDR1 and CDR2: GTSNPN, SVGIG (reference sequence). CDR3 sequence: CAWSRGASYGYTF. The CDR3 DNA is TGTGCCTGGAGTCGGGGGGCGTCATATGGCTACACCTTC. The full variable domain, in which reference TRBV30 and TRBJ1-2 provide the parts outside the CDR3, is SQTIHQWPATLVQPVGSPLSLECTVEGTSNPNLYWYRQAAGRGLQLLFYSVGIGQISSEVPQNLSASRPQDRQFILSSKKLLLSDSGFYLCAWSRGASYGYTFGSGTRLTVV.

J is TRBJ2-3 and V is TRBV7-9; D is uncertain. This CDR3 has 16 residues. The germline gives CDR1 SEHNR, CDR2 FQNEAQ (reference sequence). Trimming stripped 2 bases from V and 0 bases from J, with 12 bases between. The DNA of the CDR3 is TGTGCCAGCAGCTTACCCAGGAGCCCTAGCACAGATACGCAGTATTTT. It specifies CASSLPRSPSTDTQYF.

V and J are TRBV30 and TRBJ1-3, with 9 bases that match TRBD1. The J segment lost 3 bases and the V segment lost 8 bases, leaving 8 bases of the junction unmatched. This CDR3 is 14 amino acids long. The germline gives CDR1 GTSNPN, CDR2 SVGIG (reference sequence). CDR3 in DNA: TGTGCCGGGGGGGGACAGGGTGGTGGAAACACCATATATTTT. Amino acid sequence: CAGGGQGGGNTIYF.

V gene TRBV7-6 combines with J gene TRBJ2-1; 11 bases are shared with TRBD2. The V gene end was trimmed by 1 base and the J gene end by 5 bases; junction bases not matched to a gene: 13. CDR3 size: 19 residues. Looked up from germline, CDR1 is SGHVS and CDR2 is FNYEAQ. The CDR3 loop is CASSLGVLLAGEVHNEQFF. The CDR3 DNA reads TGTGCCAGCAGCTTAGGGGTACTACTAGCGGGAGAGGTACACAATGAGCAGTTCTTC.

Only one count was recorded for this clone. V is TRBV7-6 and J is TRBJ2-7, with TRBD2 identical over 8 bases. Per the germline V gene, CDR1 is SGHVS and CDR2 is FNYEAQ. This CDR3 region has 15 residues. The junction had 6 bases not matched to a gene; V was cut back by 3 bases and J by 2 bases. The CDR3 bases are TGTGCCAGCAGCTTGGGACTAGTCAGCCCCTACGAGCAGTACTTC. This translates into CASSLGLVSPYEQYF.

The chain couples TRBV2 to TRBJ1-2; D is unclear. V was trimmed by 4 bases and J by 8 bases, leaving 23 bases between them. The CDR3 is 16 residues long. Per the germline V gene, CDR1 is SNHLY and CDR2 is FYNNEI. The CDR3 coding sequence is TGTGCCAGCAGTGGCCCTGAAGCGGTTGGTTGGTGGGGCTACACCTTC. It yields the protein CASSGPEAVGWWGYTF.

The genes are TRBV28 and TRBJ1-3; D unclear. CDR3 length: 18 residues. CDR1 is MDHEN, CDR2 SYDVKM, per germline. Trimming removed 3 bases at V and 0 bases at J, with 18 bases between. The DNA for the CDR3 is TGTGCCAGCAGTTTTCTCTCAGGTTGGAGCGACTCTGGAAACACCATATATTTT. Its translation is CASSFLSGWSDSGNTIYF.

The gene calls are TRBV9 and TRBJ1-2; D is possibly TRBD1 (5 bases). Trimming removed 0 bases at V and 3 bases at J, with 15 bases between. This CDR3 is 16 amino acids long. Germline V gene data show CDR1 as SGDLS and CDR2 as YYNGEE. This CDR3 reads CASSVAFGGRDYGYTF. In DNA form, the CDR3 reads TGTGCCAGCAGCGTAGCATTCGGGGGAAGGGACTATGGCTACACCTTC.

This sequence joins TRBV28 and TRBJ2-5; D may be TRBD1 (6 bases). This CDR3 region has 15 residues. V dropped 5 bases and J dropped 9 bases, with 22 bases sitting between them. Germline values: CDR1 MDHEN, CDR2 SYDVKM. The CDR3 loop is CASSDRDIIKRAQYF. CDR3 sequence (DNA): TGTGCCAGCAGTGACCGGGACATAATAAAGAGGGCCCAGTACTTC.

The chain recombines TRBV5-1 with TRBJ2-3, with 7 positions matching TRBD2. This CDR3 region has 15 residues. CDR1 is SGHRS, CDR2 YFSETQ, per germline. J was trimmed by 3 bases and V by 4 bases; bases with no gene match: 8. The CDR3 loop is CASSGASGDTDTQYF. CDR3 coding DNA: TGCGCCAGCAGCGGGGCAAGCGGGGATACAGATACGCAGTATTTT.

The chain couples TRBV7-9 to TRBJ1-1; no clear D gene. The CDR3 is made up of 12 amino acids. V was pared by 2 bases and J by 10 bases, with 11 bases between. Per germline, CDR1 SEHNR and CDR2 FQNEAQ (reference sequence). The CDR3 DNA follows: TGTGCCAGCAGCTTACCGGGATCAAGAGCTTTCTTT. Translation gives CASSLPGSRAFF. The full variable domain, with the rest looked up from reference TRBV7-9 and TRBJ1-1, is DTGVSQNPRHKITKRGQNVTFRCDPISEHNRLYWYRQTLGQGPEFLTYFQNEAQLEKSRLLSDRFSAERPKGSFSTLEIQRTEQGDSAMYLCASSLPGSRAFFGQGTRLTVV.

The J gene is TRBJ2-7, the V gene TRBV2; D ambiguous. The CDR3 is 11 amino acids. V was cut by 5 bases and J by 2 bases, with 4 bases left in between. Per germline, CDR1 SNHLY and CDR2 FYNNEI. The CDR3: CASSNTYEQYF. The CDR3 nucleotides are TGTGCCAGCAGTAACACCTACGAGCAGTACTTC.

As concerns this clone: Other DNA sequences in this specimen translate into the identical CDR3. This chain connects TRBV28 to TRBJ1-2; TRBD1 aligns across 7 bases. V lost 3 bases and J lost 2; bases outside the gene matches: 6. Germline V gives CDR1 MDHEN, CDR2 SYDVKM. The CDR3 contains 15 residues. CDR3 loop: CASSFGDRVNYGYTF. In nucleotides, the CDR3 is TGTGCCAGCAGTTTCGGGGACAGAGTAAACTATGGCTACACCTTC.

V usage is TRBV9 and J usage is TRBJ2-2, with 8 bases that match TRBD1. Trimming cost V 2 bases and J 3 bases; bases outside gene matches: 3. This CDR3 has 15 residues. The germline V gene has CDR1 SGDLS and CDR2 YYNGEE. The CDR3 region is CASSVQGADTGELFF. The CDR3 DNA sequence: TGTGCCAGCAGCGTTCAGGGGGCGGACACCGGGGAGCTGTTTTTT.